Listed below are T cell receptor beta chains from one sample, sequenced in a study of T-cell reconstitution after alpha-beta-depleted transplantation in children. TCRdb independently ran MiXCR on the PCR reads; one entry per CDR3 protein. This table holds more than 550,000 distinct CDR3 sequences, 8% to 11% found once. Sequenced material: PBMCs from the stem cell graft donor, taken from the stem cell graft. The receptors here all came from a human donor who donated a stem cell graft to a child with acute myeloid leukemia. CDR3s include the opening cysteine and the closing phenylalanine or tryptophan. D genes are given only for firm matches. Clone size is given for some rows only: seen once, a few or many times, or a class if the clone is expanded.

TRBV5-1	NA	TRBJ1-1	NA	TGCGCCAGCAGCTTGGGGTGGGAGACGAACACTGAAGCTTTCTTT	CASSLGWETNTEAFF
TRBV5-1	TRBD1	TRBJ2-5	few	TGCGCCAGCAGTCGTGGGGGACAGCCCCAAGAGACCCAGTACTTC	CASSRGGQPQETQYF
TRBV6-1	NA	TRBJ2-5	many	TGTGCCAGCGAACTGACAGTACAAGAGACCCAGTACTTC	CASELTVQETQYF
TRBV7-8	NA	TRBJ1-3	many	TGTGCCAGCAGCGTAACTAAGGGAAACACCATATATTTT	CASSVTKGNTIYF
TRBV12-3/TRBV12-4	NA	TRBJ2-7	many	TGTGCCAGCAGTTGGGGGGGCAACGAGCAGTACTTC	CASSWGGNEQYF
TRBV12-3/TRBV12-4	NA	TRBJ2-1	many	TGTGCCAACTCGAGAGACAGGAGCTCCTACAATGAGCAGTTCTTC	CANSRDRSSYNEQFF
TRBV6-2/TRBV6-3	TRBD2	TRBJ2-2	few	TGTGCCAGCAAGGGACTAGCGGATTACCCGAACACCGGGGAGCTGTTTTTT	CASKGLADYPNTGELFF
TRBV4-1	NA	TRBJ1-5	NA	TGCGCCAGCAGCCAAGACCCAGGGGACAATCAGCCCCAGCATTTT	CASSQDPGDNQPQHF
TRBV12-3/TRBV12-4	NA	TRBJ2-2	many	TGTGCCTGCTCGGGGGCGGAGAACACCGGGGAGCTGTTTTTT	CACSGAENTGELFF
TRBV29-1	NA	TRBJ2-7	few	TGCAGCGCCCTATATGGGGGGGCGTACGAGCAGTACTTC	CSALYGGAYEQYF